Only a few counts were recorded for the clone carrying this T cell receptor (beta chain). What it recognizes is unknown. The sample belongs to a study of molecular identifiers for immune sequencing clone quantification. General study points: It was shown that clones above 20 RNA copies held over 99% of effector molecules, but under 1% in naive cells. Detecting spiked Jurkat TCR RNA from one cell among one million naive cells was reportedly possible.

Germline lookup yields CDR1 PRHDT and CDR2 FYEKMQ (reference sequence). The CDR3 runs 13 residues. V shed 5 bases and J shed 5 bases, with 10 bases lying between them. Generation of bulk TCR libraries relied on previously described methods and listed TCR primers. TCRdb processed the PCR reads anew with MiXCR; each CDR3 protein has one entry. Of some 590,000 distinct CDR3 sequences listed, about 25% are singletons. Sequencing was carried out using naive CD8+ T cells from blood, with Jurkat cell RNA spiked in. Subset noted: FACS-sorted CD8+CD4-CCR7+CD45RA+ naive T cells. The gene calls are TRBV13 and TRBJ2-1, with unresolved D. The receptor comes from a human donor in good health. Some libraries in this study had Jurkat cell RNA spiked in. The CDR3 region has the DNA TGTGCCAGCAGCCCCCGAATAGACAATGAGCAGTTCTTC. This encodes CASSPRIDNEQFF.